This paragraph reports one T cell receptor (beta chain). Its cognate antigen is unknown. This record comes from a study of identical twins. Findings of the study overall: Twins showed weaker excess sharing in their beta out-of-frame sequences.

MiXCR, applied by TCRdb to the 5' RACE reads, yields one record per CDR3 protein. The sample has approximately 210,000 distinct CDR3 sequences, over 5.5% seen once. Trimming cost V 5 bases and J 4 bases; bases outside gene matches: 14. The V gene's germline CDR1 is MNHEY and CDR2 SMNVEV (reference sequence). The CDR3 extends over 17 amino acids. These sequences were also reported in another study, on T cells expressing NK-cell markers. That report adds: It was sorted CD3+CD56+NKG2C+, CD3+CD56+NKG2C- and CD3+CD56-NKG2C+ T cells that supplied the TCR beta repertoires.

Sequencing input: CD8+ T cells sorted from blood. V gene TRBV27 combines with J gene TRBJ1-1, with 9 bases identical to TRBD1. This sequence originates from a woman aged 18-29 years in good health. CDR3 in DNA: TGTGCCAGCAGTAGACGGGACAGGGAAAACGGTTTCACTGAAGCTTTCTTT. It translates to CASSRRDRENGFTEAFF.